The clone carrying this T cell receptor beta chain was observed many times. The antigen is not known. Genomic DNA constituted the template upon which TCR beta VDJ and CDR3 profiling was performed. TCRdb independently ran MiXCR on the reads; one entry per CDR3 protein. The sample has 200,000 to 250,000 distinct CDR3 sequences; about half are singletons. Patients chosen for sequencing had shown CD8+CD57+ cell expansion by flow cytometry. No therapy was given to patients before blood sampling. This record belongs to a study of CD8+CD57+ T cells in acquired aplastic anemia. Turning to the study itself: Sorted CD4+ and CD8+ cells yielded DNA averaging around 3.5 ug. The study's findings and limits: Common to patients and controls were twenty-nine CD8+ CDR3 sequences.

The CDR3 has 10 residues. Trimming removed 9 bases from V and 4 bases from J, with 6 bases in between. CDR1 and CDR2 from the germline V gene are LNHDA and SQIVND (reference sequence). The rearrangement uses TRBV19 and TRBJ1-1; D is unclear. The material sequenced was sorted CD4+, CD8+, or CD8+CD57+ T cells (not recorded which) from PBMCs. This TCR was recovered from a human donor with aplastic anemia. In DNA, the CDR3 is TGTGCCAGGACTACCACTGAAGCTTTCTTT. Translation gives CARTTTEAFF. Full variable domain (remainder filled in from reference TRBV19 and TRBJ1-1): DGGITQSPKYLFRKEGQNVTLSCEQNLNHDAMYWYRQDPGQGLRLIYYSQIVNDFQKGDIAEGYSVSREKKESFPLTVTSAQKNPTAFYLCARTTTEAFFGQGTRLTVV.